A single sample is the source of the 18 T cell receptor beta chains below, sequenced in a study of T cell repertoires in cytomegalovirus infection. No cognate antigen is known for these TCRs. Via MiXCR, TCRdb re-called the reads, giving one row per CDR3 protein. The table lists around 750,000 distinct CDR3 sequences, 32% of them singletons. This specimen was cultured CD8+ T cells from PBMCs, taken from culture after CMV antigen stimulation. These receptors were collected from a human donor in good health (CMV status not recorded). Some clones in this sample may be carry-over from other donors' samples.

There are a few counts of this clonotype. This rearrangement joins TRBV7-6 to TRBJ1-2, with a tentative D call TRBD1 (5 bases). CDR1 and CDR2 (germline): SGHVS, FNYEAQ. Trimming pared 6 bases from V and 4 bases from J, leaving 15 bases between. There are 14 residues in the CDR3. CDR3 region: CASRGRGRVYGYTF. The CDR3, as DNA: TGTGCCAGCAGGGGCCGGGGCAGGGTCTATGGCTACACCTTC.

The chain combines TRBV4-2 with TRBJ2-5; 9 bases agree with TRBD2. Trimming removed 0 bases from V and 2 bases from J; junction bases left unmatched: 7. CDR3 length equals 17 residues. In germline, CDR1 is LGHNA, CDR2 YNFKEQ. CDR3 protein: CASSQDLSGGPQETQYF. The CDR3 DNA sequence: TGTGCCAGCAGCCAAGATCTGAGCGGGGGGCCGCAAGAGACCCAGTACTTC.

The chain uses TRBV24-1 and TRBJ2-5; D gene ambiguous. The V gene's germline CDR1 is KGHDR and CDR2 SFDVKD. This CDR3 is 13 amino acids long. Trimming took 9 bases from V and 0 from J, leaving 10 bases between them. The CDR3 loop is CATVDKYQETQYF. CDR3 nucleotide sequence: TGTGCCACCGTTGACAAGTACCAAGAGACCCAGTACTTC.

This clonotype was observed a few times. This chain links TRBV27 with TRBJ2-7; D unresolved. V was clipped by 0 bases and J by 7 bases, with 7 bases between them. Germline values: CDR1 MNHEY, CDR2 SMNVEV (reference sequence). The CDR3 runs 12 residues. CDR3: CASSLSDGEQYF. The CDR3 DNA follows: TGTGCCAGCAGTTTATCTGACGGGGAGCAGTACTTC.

The rearrangement uses TRBV7-9 and TRBJ1-6; the D gene is possibly TRBD1 (5 bases). This CDR3 is 16 amino acids long. The V and J ends lost 5 bases and 7 bases respectively, with 18 bases between them. The germline V gene has CDR1 SEHNR and CDR2 FQNEAQ (reference sequence). The CDR3 is CASSPTDRGSNSPLHF. The DNA of the CDR3 is TGTGCCAGCAGCCCCACCGACAGAGGGTCAAATTCACCCCTCCACTTT.

This chain connects TRBV12-3 or TRBV12-4 to TRBJ1-4; possibly TRBD1 for D (6 bases). The CDR3 length is 15 residues. Trimming took 6 bases from V and 6 from J, leaving 17 bases between them. The CDR3: CASSELGEGDEKLFF. The CDR3 region has the DNA TGTGCCAGCAGCGAACTGGGGGAGGGGGATGAAAAACTGTTTTTT.

A single count supports this clonotype. The CDR3: CASSPTLTGSGANVLTF. The CDR3 bases are TGTGCCAGCAGCCCTACCCTGACAGGCTCTGGGGCCAACGTCCTGACTTTC. The J gene is TRBJ2-6, the V gene TRBV7-9; perhaps TRBD1 as D (6 bases). Per germline, CDR1 SEHNR and CDR2 FQNEAQ (reference sequence). V was cut by 5 bases and J by 0 bases, with 14 bases left in between. This CDR3 is 17 amino acids long.

This clonotype was counted only a few times. The rearrangement links TRBV19 to TRBJ2-6; maybe TRBD2 (5 bases). The CDR3 length is 14 residues. Between the trimmed V and J ends, which lost 5 bases and 7 bases, there was a span of 12 bases. Germline CDR1 reads LNHDA; CDR2 reads SQIVND (reference sequence). This CDR3 reads CASSLFGGANVLTF. CDR3 in DNA: TGTGCCAGTAGTCTCTTCGGAGGAGCCAACGTCCTGACTTTC.

V usage is TRBV27 and J usage is TRBJ1-1; TRBD1 might be the D (5 bases). CDR3 length: 14 amino acids. Per germline, CDR1 MNHEY and CDR2 SMNVEV (reference sequence). The ends were cut back, 6 bases at V and 11 bases at J, with 22 bases in the middle. CDR3 sequence reads: CASSQGPSPVGAFF. The CDR3 DNA sequence: TGTGCCAGCAGCCAGGGACCTTCGCCTGTGGGGGCTTTCTTT.

This clonotype was seen ten or more times. The chain is built from TRBV7-2 and TRBJ2-5; TRBD1 or TRBD2 may be the D gene (5 bases each). Germline V gives CDR1 SGHTA, CDR2 FQGNSA. Trimming took 4 bases from V and 1 from J, leaving 13 bases between them. The CDR3 runs to 15 residues. The CDR3 loop reads CASSSLWGSQETQYF. The CDR3 DNA sequence: TGTGCCAGCAGCTCCCTTTGGGGGAGCCAAGAGACCCAGTACTTC.

This clonotype was seen only a few times. The chain joins TRBV27 to TRBJ1-4, with no clear D. The CDR3 loop spans 14 amino acids. Trimming removed 0 bases at V and 7 bases at J, with 9 bases between. Germline CDR1 is MNHEY and CDR2 is SMNVEV (reference sequence). The CDR3 DNA follows: TGTGCCAGCAGTTTATCTACACGGCCTGAAAAACTGTTTTTT. This sequence encodes CASSLSTRPEKLFF.

This clonotype was detected only a few times. This rearrangement joins TRBV6-5 to TRBJ2-1; 8 bases agree with TRBD2. CDR3 length equals 15 residues. Germline CDR1 is MNHEY and CDR2 is SVGAGI. The trim removed 7 bases at V and 7 bases at J, leaving 12 bases unmatched. The CDR3 sequence: CASNPGGDLYNEQFF. In DNA, the CDR3 is TGTGCCAGCAACCCCGGGGGGGATTTGTATAATGAGCAGTTCTTC.

Note on this clonotype: This may be a read error: a much more frequent sequence differs by one nucleotide. The chain is built from TRBV7-2 and TRBJ1-1; the D is unclear. The ends were cut back, 10 bases at V and 0 bases at J, with 12 bases in the middle. The CDR3 has 13 amino acids. Germline lookup yields CDR1 SGHTA and CDR2 FQGNSA. CDR3 amino acids: CATFWLMNTEAFF. In nucleotides, the CDR3 is TGTGCCACATTTTGGCTTATGAACACTGAAGCTTTCTTT.

The chain carries TRBV27 and TRBJ1-1; D unresolved. This CDR3 has 15 residues. V lost 1 base and J 1 base, leaving 10 bases between the germline ends. From germline, CDR1 is MNHEY and CDR2 SMNVEV (reference sequence). The CDR3 spells CASSLFGSPNTEAFF. The CDR3 coding sequence is TGTGCCAGCAGTTTATTCGGCAGTCCGAACACTGAAGCTTTCTTT.

This clonotype turned up a few times. The J gene is TRBJ2-1, the V gene TRBV7-3, with 8 positions matching TRBD2. This CDR3 is 16 amino acids long. Germline V gene sequence: CDR1 SGHTA, CDR2 FQGTGA. The V gene end was trimmed by 5 bases and the J gene end by 5 bases; junction bases not matched to a gene: 11. This chain's CDR3 is CASSPIPGLVNNEQFF. The CDR3 coding sequence is TGTGCCAGCAGCCCGATACCGGGACTAGTAAACAATGAGCAGTTCTTC.

V and J are TRBV7-4 and TRBJ2-1; D remains ambiguous. Germline CDR1 and CDR2: SGHVT and SQSDAQ. This CDR3 spans 12 amino acids. V lost 2 bases and J 8 bases, leaving 7 bases between the germline ends. In DNA, the CDR3 is TGTGCCAGCAGCTTAAATTGGGATGAGCAGTTCTTC. Amino acid sequence: CASSLNWDEQFF.

Turning to this clonotype: This may stem from a read error, because a much larger clone lies one nucleotide away. The chain uses TRBV7-6 and TRBJ1-1, with D possibly being TRBD1 (5 bases). The V and J ends lost 2 bases and 7 bases respectively, with 26 bases between them. Germline assignment: CDR1 SGHVS and CDR2 FNYEAQ. CDR3 length: 18 amino acids. The CDR3: CASSLTSGIRDGLFEAFF. The DNA for the CDR3 is TGTGCCAGCAGCTTAACGTCGGGTATCCGGGACGGATTGTTTGAAGCTTTCTTT.

This clonotype was counted only a few times. The chain joins TRBV6-6 to TRBJ2-5, with TRBD2 matching 9 bases. J lost 8 bases, V lost 0 bases, and 16 bases had no gene match. This CDR3 comprises 18 residues. Germline assignment: CDR1 MNHNY and CDR2 SVGAGI (reference sequence). The CDR3 region is CASSYSQVRSSGAGTQYF. DNA for the CDR3: TGTGCCAGCAGTTACTCGCAAGTTAGGTCTAGCGGGGCTGGTACCCAGTACTTC.